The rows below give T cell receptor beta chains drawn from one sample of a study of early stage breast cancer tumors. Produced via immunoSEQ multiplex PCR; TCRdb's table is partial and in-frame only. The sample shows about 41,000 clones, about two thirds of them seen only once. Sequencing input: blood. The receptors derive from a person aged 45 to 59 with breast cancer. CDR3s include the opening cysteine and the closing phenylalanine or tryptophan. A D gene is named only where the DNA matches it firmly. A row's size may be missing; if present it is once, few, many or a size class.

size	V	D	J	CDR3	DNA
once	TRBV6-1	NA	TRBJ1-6	CASSELPGGSYNSPLHF	TGTGCCAGCAGTGAACTCCCCGGGGGCTCCTATAATTCACCCCTCCACTTT
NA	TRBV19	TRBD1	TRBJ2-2	CASRRQGGNTGELFF	TGTGCCAGTAGAAGACAGGGGGGCAACACCGGGGAGCTGTTTTTT
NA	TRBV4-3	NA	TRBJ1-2	CASSQGQGGPNYGYTF	TGCGCCAGCAGCCAAGGGCAGGGAGGCCCAAACTATGGCTACACCTTC
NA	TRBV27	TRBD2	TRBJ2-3	CASSFMDGAGGSTDTQYF	TGTGCCAGCAGTTTTATGGACGGAGCGGGGGGTAGCACAGATACGCAGTATTTT
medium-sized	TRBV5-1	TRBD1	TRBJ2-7	CASSLVSGTGDYEQYF	TGCGCCAGCAGCTTGGTCTCCGGGACAGGGGACTACGAGCAGTACTTC
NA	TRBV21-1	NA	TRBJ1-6	CASSNVGGTYNSPLHF	TGTGCCAGCAGCAATGTGGGAGGGACCTATAATTCACCCCTCCACTTT
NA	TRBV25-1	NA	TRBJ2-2	CASGDEETGELFF	TGTGCCTCAGGCGACGAAGAAACCGGGGAGCTGTTTTTT
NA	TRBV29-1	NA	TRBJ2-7	CSVDSSGYEQYF	TGCAGCGTAGATAGTAGCGGCTACGAGCAGTACTTC
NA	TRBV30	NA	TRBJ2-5	CAWSPAGKETQYF	TGTGCCTGGAGTCCGGCAGGCAAAGAGACCCAGTACTTC
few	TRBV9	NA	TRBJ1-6	CASSVSGGGSPLHF	TGTGCCAGCAGCGTTAGTGGGGGAGGATCACCCCTCCACTTT
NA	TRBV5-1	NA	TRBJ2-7	CASSLSQGSYEQYF	TGCGCCAGCAGCTTGAGTCAGGGCTCCTACGAGCAGTACTTC